These 26 T cell receptor beta chains originate from one sample sequenced in a study of cytomegalovirus exposure and HLA in healthy donors. PCR employed 60 Vbeta and 13 Jbeta primers. The protocol was immunoSEQ multiplex PCR, while the TCRdb copy is restricted to in-frame clones and leaves out a portion. The table lists about 94,000 clones, nearly 80% of them singletons, with roughly 3.8% in the top ten. Sequencing used PBMCs. These receptors all stem from a woman between 35 and 50 years old in good health and CMV-seronegative.

The chain links TRBV6-5 to TRBJ1-1, with D tentatively TRBD1 (6 bases). The CDR3 loop spans 14 amino acids. V lost 2 bases and J 2 bases, leaving 9 bases between the germline ends. Germline assignment: CDR1 MNHEY and CDR2 SVGAGI. CDR3 in amino acids: CASSYQGLNTEAFF. The CDR3 DNA follows: TGTGCCAGCAGTTACCAGGGGCTCAACACTGAAGCTTTCTTT.

J is TRBJ1-1 and V is TRBV7-8, with 8 nucleotides matching TRBD1. Germline V gene data show CDR1 as SGHVS and CDR2 as FQNEAQ. With 1 base clipped from V and 4 bases from J, the junction kept 5 bases outside the gene matches. The CDR3 has 15 residues. CDR3 sequence reads: CASSLVVDRGTEAFF. The DNA of the CDR3 is TGTGCCAGCAGCTTAGTGGTCGACAGGGGCACTGAAGCTTTCTTT.

In the case of this clone: Different DNA sequences within this sample yield the same CDR3. This chain links TRBV4-1 with TRBJ1-4, with TRBD1 matching 7 bases. The CDR3 contains 16 residues. With V trimmed by 3 bases and J by 0 bases, 4 bases remained unmatched. The V gene's germline CDR1 is MGHRA and CDR2 YSYEKL. DNA for the CDR3: TGCGCCAGCAGCCAGGGGGACAGAGCAACTAATGAAAAACTGTTTTTT. Translating it yields CASSQGDRATNEKLFF.

The sample holds a few counts of this clone. V is TRBV6-5 and J is TRBJ2-1; no definite D call. The V gene lost 7 bases and the J gene lost 5 bases, with 6 bases spanning the gap. The CDR3 runs to 11 residues. The germline V gene has CDR1 MNHEY and CDR2 SVGAGI. The CDR3, as DNA: TGTGCCAGCAATAGAAACAATGAGCAGTTCTTC. It yields the protein CASNRNNEQFF.

The chain joins TRBV25-1 to TRBJ2-7, with TRBD1 matching over 10 bases. V lost 3 bases to trimming and J lost 0 bases; unmatched junction nucleotides: 5. The CDR3 covers 16 residues. Germline V gene sequence: CDR1 MGHDK, CDR2 SYGVNS. CDR3 region: CASSDFGDRGSYEQYF. The CDR3 nucleotides read TGTGCCAGCAGTGATTTTGGGGACAGGGGCTCCTACGAGCAGTACTTC.

The V gene is TRBV4-2, the J gene TRBJ1-1; TRBD1 is a possible D gene (6 bases). The V gene's germline CDR1 is LGHNA and CDR2 YNFKEQ. The CDR3 contains 15 residues. Trimming cost V 1 base and J 6 bases, with 15 bases left between them. The CDR3 nucleotides read TGTGCCAGCAGCCAAGTCCGAGCAGAGGGGGCTGAAGCTTTCTTT. Its translation is CASSQVRAEGAEAFF.

This clone turned up a few times. The gene calls are TRBV5-5 and TRBJ1-1, with D possibly being TRBD1 (5 bases). The CDR3 spans 12 residues. The V end lost 7 bases, the J end lost 7 bases, and 14 bases lay between the germline ends. Germline V gene lookup returns CDR1 SGHKS and CDR2 YYEKEE (reference sequence). CDR3 residues: CASQKSGGEAFF. The CDR3 DNA follows: TGTGCCAGCCAAAAGTCCGGGGGTGAAGCTTTCTTT.

The chain links TRBV19 to TRBJ2-3; 14 positions agree with TRBD2. J lost 7 bases, V lost 1 base, and 4 bases had no gene match. Germline-derived CDR1 and CDR2 are LNHDA and SQIVND (reference sequence). This CDR3 has 16 residues. The CDR3 is CASSIGLAGGQYTQYF. The CDR3 nucleotides are TGTGCCAGTAGTATAGGACTAGCGGGGGGGCAATATACGCAGTATTTT. The whole variable domain, remainder taken from reference TRBV19 and TRBJ2-3, is DGGITQSPKYLFRKEGQNVTLSCEQNLNHDAMYWYRQDPGQGLRLIYYSQIVNDFQKGDIAEGYSVSREKKESFPLTVTSAQKNPTAFYLCASSIGLAGGQYTQYFGPGTRLTVL.

A few counts support this clone. This sequence joins TRBV7-2 and TRBJ2-7; possible D gene TRBD2, 5 bases. The V gene's germline CDR1 is SGHTA and CDR2 FQGNSA. There are 16 residues in the CDR3. V was trimmed by 0 bases and J by 0 bases, leaving 12 bases between them. The CDR3 DNA follows: TGTGCCAGCAGCTTAGCAGGAGGATGGGACTCCTACGAGCAGTACTTC. Its protein is CASSLAGGWDSYEQYF. Complete variable domain (other parts from reference TRBV7-2 and TRBJ2-7): GAGVSQSPSNKVTEKGKDVELRCDPISGHTALYWYRQSLGQGLEFLIYFQGNSAPDKSGLPSDRFSAERTGGSVSTLTIQRTQQEDSAVYLCASSLAGGWDSYEQYFGPGTRLTVT.

This clone was detected only once. The chain joins TRBV7-3 to TRBJ2-3; 7 bases fit TRBD2. The CDR3 covers 15 residues. Germline V gene lookup returns CDR1 SGHTA and CDR2 FQGTGA. V was clipped by 2 bases and J by 4 bases; unmatched bases: 6. The CDR3 sequence is CASSLQRGRSDTQYF. The CDR3 DNA sequence: TGTGCCAGCAGCTTACAGCGGGGAAGGTCAGATACGCAGTATTTT.

With regard to this clone: A read error may produce the germline difference seen at one junction end. The rearrangement links TRBV4-3 to TRBJ1-2; 8 nucleotides line up with TRBD1. Germline V lookup: CDR1 LGHNA, CDR2 YSLEER. The CDR3 covers 16 residues. The CDR3 nucleotides are TGCGCCAGCAGCCAAGATGTGGGGACAGGACCATATGGCTACCCCTTC. This gives the protein CASSQDVGTGPYGYPF.

The CDR3 region is CASSYSRLVYEQFF. The DNA for the CDR3 is TGTGCCAGCAGTTACTCAAGACTAGTCTATGAGCAGTTCTTC. The chain carries TRBV6-5 and TRBJ2-1; tentatively, D is TRBD2 (6 bases). CDR3 length: 14 amino acids. V lost 0 bases, J lost 8 bases, and 11 bases lay in between. Germline values: CDR1 MNHEY, CDR2 SVGAGI.

The chain couples TRBV7-9 to TRBJ1-1; 7 positions agree with TRBD1. The CDR3 sequence is 13 residues long. Losses at the gene ends were 5 bases for V and 3 bases for J; bases not matched to a gene: 3. Germline V gene data show CDR1 as SEHNR and CDR2 as FQNEAQ (reference sequence). CDR3 sequence: CASSLDRDTEAFF. The CDR3 bases are TGTGCCAGCAGCCTTGACAGGGACACTGAAGCTTTCTTT.

This clone was counted between two and nine times. The rearrangement joins TRBV30 to TRBJ1-5, with 10 positions matching TRBD1. The CDR3 runs to 14 residues. CDR1 and CDR2 (germline): GTSNPN, SVGIG (reference sequence). Trimming took 4 bases from V and 6 from J; bases not matched to a gene: 6. The CDR3 loop is CAWTGQGLRQPQHF. Written as DNA, the CDR3 is TGTGCCTGGACGGGACAGGGGTTGCGTCAGCCCCAGCATTTT.

This clone was recorded once. The chain carries TRBV28 and TRBJ1-5; D unresolved. The CDR3 extends over 13 amino acids. V was cut by 5 bases and J by 7 bases, with 12 bases left in between. In germline, CDR1 is MDHEN, CDR2 SYDVKM. The CDR3, as DNA: TGTGCCAGCAGTCCGCGCCCTAGCCAGCCCCAGCATTTT. It specifies CASSPRPSQPQHF.

This rearrangement joins TRBV6-6 to TRBJ1-2; D is uncertain. In germline, CDR1 is MNHNY, CDR2 SVGAGI (reference sequence). V was cut by 2 bases and J by 2 bases, with 12 bases left in between. The CDR3 sequence is 15 residues long. CDR3 in amino acids: CASSYLTTINYGYTF. The CDR3 DNA reads TGTGCCAGCAGTTACCTGACGACAATCAACTATGGCTACACCTTC.

This sequence joins TRBV4-1 and TRBJ2-7, with D possibly being TRBD2 (7 bases). Germline loops: CDR1 MGHRA, CDR2 YSYEKL. The V end was cut by 0 bases, the J end by 1 base, with 16 bases between. There are 17 residues in the CDR3. The CDR3 here is CASSQDLARGLSYEQYF. DNA of the CDR3: TGCGCCAGCAGCCAAGATCTTGCGCGGGGGCTGTCCTACGAGCAGTACTTC.

The CDR3 DNA reads as TGTGCCAGCAGCCCCCTCCCGGGACTAGCCACAGATACGCAGTATTTT. Its translation is CASSPLPGLATDTQYF. The chain is built from TRBV11-2 and TRBJ2-3; 9 positions agree with TRBD2. Germline V gene sequence: CDR1 SGHAT, CDR2 FQNNGV. The CDR3 spans 16 residues. The V gene end was trimmed by 5 bases and the J gene end by 2 bases; junction bases not matched to a gene: 8. The full variable domain, with the rest looked up from reference TRBV11-2 and TRBJ2-3, is EAGVAQSPRYKIIEKRQSVAFWCNPISGHATLYWYQQILGQGPKLLIQFQNNGVVDDSQLPKDRFSAERLKGVDSTLKIQPAKLEDSAVYLCASSPLPGLATDTQYFGPGTRLTVL.

The V gene is TRBV6-5, the J gene TRBJ2-7, with TRBD2 identical over 12 bases. CDR1 MNHEY and CDR2 SVGAGI come from the germline V gene. This CDR3 contains 16 residues. With V trimmed by 2 bases and J by 0 bases, 2 bases remained unmatched. The CDR3 bases are TGTGCCAGCAGTTACCCGACTAGCGGGGGCTCCTACGAGCAGTACTTC. Translation: CASSYPTSGGSYEQYF.

The table lists this clone with a count of one. The chain uses TRBV13 and TRBJ2-5; weak D call: TRBD2 (5 bases). The J call may be in error: the DNA end matches TRBJ2-7 better. The CDR3 consists of 15 residues. CDR1 and CDR2 from the germline V gene are PRHDT and FYEKMQ (reference sequence). Here the CDR3 reads CASSLPGLLNYEQYF. Written as DNA, the CDR3 is TGTGCCAGCAGCTTACCCGGACTGCTGAACTACGAGCAGTACTTC.

V usage is TRBV5-1 and J usage is TRBJ2-1, with TRBD2 matching over 10 bases. V lost 5 bases and J lost 9; bases outside the gene matches: 11. CDR1 is SGHRS, CDR2 YFSETQ, per germline. CDR3 length equals 15 residues. The CDR3 nucleotides are TGCGCCAGCAGAGGAAACAGCGGGGGGGCAAGTGAGCAGTTCTTC. Translating gives CASRGNSGGASEQFF.

The V call is TRBV28, the J call TRBJ1-3; D is undetermined. Germline-derived CDR1 and CDR2 are MDHEN and SYDVKM. V gave up 3 bases and J gave up 3 bases, with 9 bases separating them. The CDR3 spans 14 residues. CDR3 sequence reads: CASSFEAGGNTIYF. CDR3 nucleotide sequence: TGTGCCAGCAGTTTTGAGGCCGGTGGAAACACCATATATTTT.

The rearrangement uses TRBV15 and TRBJ2-7; possible D gene TRBD1, 5 bases. The CDR3 is 16 residues long. Germline V gene data show CDR1 as LNHNV and CDR2 as YYDKDF (reference sequence). Trimming removed 0 bases at V and 0 bases at J, with 12 bases between. This CDR3 reads CATSREVTASSYEQYF. The CDR3, as DNA: TGTGCCACCAGCAGAGAAGTGACAGCTTCCTCCTACGAGCAGTACTTC.

By sample share, this clone is medium-sized. This chain joins TRBV4-3 and TRBJ2-6; D is perhaps TRBD2 (6 bases). With 0 bases removed from V and 1 base from J, the gap between germline ends came to 7 bases. Germline-derived CDR1 and CDR2 are LGHNA and YSLEER. The CDR3 has 16 residues. Here the CDR3 reads CASSQEAGSGANVLTF. Here the CDR3 DNA reads TGCGCCAGCAGCCAAGAAGCGGGTTCTGGGGCCAACGTCCTGACTTTC.

The genes are TRBV6-6 and TRBJ1-2, with TRBD1 matching 7 bases. After removal of 4 bases from V and 2 bases from J, the junction contained 7 bases not matched to a gene. The CDR3 is 15 residues long. Germline V CDR1 and CDR2: MNHNY, SVGAGI (reference sequence). For the CDR3, the DNA is TGTGCCAGCAGTTTACCCCCGGGACAGAACTATGGCTACACCTTC. This sequence encodes CASSLPPGQNYGYTF.

The chain recombines TRBV4-3 with TRBJ2-3; 9 bases map to TRBD1. Looked up from germline, CDR1 is LGHNA and CDR2 is YSLEER. The CDR3 totals 16 residues. V lost 2 bases and J lost 6; bases outside the gene matches: 9. CDR3 in amino acids: CASSQTPGQGTDTQYF. CDR3 DNA sequence: TGCGCCAGCAGCCAAACACCGGGACAGGGTACCGATACGCAGTATTTT.